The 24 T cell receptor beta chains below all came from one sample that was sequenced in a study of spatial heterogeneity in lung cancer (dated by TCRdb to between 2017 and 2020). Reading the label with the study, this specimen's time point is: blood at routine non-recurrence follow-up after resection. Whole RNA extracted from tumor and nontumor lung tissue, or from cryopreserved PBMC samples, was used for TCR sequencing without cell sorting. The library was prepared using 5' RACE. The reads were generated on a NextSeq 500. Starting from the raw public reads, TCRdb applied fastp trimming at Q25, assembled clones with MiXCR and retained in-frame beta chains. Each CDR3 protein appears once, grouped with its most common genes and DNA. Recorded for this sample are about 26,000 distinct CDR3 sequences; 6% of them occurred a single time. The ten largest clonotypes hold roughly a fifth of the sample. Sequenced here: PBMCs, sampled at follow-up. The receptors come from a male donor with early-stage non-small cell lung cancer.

The CDR3 reads CASSLDWDRKLFF. The CDR3 bases are TGTGCCAGCAGTTTAGACTGGGATCGAAAACTGTTTTTT. This chain links TRBV12-3 or TRBV12-4 with TRBJ1-4; unclear D gene. Trimming shortened V by 1 base and J by 10 bases, and 10 bases separated the two germline ends. CDR3 size: 13 residues.

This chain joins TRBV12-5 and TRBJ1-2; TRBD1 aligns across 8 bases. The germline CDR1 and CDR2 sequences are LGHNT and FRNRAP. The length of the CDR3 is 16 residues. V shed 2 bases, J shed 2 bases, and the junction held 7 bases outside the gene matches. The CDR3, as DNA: TGTGCTAGTGGTTTGCCGCAGGGGGCGTCCAACTATGGCTACACCTTC. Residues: CASGLPQGASNYGYTF.

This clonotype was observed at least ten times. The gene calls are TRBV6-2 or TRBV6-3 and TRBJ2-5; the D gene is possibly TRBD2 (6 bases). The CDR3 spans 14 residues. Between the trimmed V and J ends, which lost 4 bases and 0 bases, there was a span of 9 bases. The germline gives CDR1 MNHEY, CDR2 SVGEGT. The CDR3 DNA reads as TGTGCCAGCAGTTGGGAGGACGACCAAGAGACCCAGTACTTC. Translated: CASSWEDDQETQYF.

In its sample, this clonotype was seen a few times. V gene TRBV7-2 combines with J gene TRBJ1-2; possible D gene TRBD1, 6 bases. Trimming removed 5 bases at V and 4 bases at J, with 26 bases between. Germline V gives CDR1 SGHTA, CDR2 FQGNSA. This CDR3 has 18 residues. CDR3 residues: CASSARAGHRNGAYGYTF. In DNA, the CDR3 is TGTGCCAGCAGCGCAAGGGCGGGACACCGCAACGGGGCCTATGGCTACACCTTC.

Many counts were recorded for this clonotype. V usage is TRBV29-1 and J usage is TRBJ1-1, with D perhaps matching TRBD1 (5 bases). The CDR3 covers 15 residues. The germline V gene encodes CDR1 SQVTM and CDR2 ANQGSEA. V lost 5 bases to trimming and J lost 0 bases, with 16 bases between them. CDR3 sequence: CSVSGQGLMNTEAFF. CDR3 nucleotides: TGCAGCGTTTCGGGGCAGGGACTAATGAACACTGAAGCTTTCTTT.

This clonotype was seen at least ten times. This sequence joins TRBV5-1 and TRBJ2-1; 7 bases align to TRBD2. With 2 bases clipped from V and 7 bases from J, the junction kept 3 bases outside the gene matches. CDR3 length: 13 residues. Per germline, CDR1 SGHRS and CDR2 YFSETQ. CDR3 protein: CASSFLAANEQFF. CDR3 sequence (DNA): TGCGCCAGCAGCTTTCTAGCGGCAAATGAGCAGTTCTTC.

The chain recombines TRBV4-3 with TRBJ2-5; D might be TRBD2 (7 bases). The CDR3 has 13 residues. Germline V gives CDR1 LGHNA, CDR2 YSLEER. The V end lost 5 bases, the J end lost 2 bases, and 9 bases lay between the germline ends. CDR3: CASSRGGQETQYF. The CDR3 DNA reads TGCGCCAGCAGCAGGGGGGGGCAAGAGACCCAGTACTTC.

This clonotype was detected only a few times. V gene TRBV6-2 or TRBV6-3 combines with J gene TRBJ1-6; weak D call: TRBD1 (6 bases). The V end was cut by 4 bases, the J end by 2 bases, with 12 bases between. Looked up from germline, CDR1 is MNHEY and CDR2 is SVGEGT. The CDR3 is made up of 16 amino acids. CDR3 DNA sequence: TGTGCCAGCAGTTCGCAGGGGAGCGCCTATAATTCACCCCTCCACTTT. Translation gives CASSSQGSAYNSPLHF.

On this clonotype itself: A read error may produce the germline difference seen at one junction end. CDR3 DNA sequence: TGTGTCAGCAGCAGGGACGTTAATTCACCCCTCCACTTT. Its protein is CVSSRDVNSPLHF. The chain carries TRBV12-3 or TRBV12-4 and TRBJ1-6; perhaps TRBD1 as D (5 bases). CDR3 length: 13 residues.

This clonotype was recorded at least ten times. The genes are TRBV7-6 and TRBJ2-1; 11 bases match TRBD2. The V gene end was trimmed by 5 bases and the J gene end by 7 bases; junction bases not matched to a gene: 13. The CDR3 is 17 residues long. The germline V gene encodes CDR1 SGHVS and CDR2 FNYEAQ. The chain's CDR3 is CASSAQPPSGRSNEQFF. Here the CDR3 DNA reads TGTGCCAGCAGCGCCCAACCTCCTAGCGGGAGGTCGAATGAGCAGTTCTTC.

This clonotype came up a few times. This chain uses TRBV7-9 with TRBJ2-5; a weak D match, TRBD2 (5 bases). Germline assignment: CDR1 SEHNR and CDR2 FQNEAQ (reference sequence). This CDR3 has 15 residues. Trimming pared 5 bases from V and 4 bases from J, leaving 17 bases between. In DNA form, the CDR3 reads TGTGCCAGCAGCCGGGAAGTAGCTGGAGGAGAGACCCAGTACTTC. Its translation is CASSREVAGGETQYF.

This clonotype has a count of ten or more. The CDR3 protein is CSVEGTGVGNIQYF. The CDR3 DNA is TGCAGCGTTGAGGGGACAGGGGTTGGGAACATTCAGTACTTC. The chain carries TRBV29-1 and TRBJ2-4; TRBD1 agrees at 10 bases. The germline CDR1 and CDR2 sequences are SQVTM and ANQGSEA. The CDR3 has 14 residues. Unmatched junction bases numbered 6, after V lost 3 bases and J lost 7 bases.

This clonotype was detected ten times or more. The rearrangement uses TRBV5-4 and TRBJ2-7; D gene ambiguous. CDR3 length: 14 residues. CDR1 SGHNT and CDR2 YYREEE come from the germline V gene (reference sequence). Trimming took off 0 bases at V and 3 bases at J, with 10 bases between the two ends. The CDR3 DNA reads TGTGCCAGCAGCTTGGAAACAGAAGGCTACGAGCAGTACTTC. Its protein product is CASSLETEGYEQYF.

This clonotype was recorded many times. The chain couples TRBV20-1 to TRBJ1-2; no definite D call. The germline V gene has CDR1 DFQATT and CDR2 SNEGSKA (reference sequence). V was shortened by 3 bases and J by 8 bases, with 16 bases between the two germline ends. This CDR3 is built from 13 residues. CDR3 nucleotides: TGCAGTGCTAGTACCGAAGAATGGGCGGGCTACACCTTC. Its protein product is CSASTEEWAGYTF.

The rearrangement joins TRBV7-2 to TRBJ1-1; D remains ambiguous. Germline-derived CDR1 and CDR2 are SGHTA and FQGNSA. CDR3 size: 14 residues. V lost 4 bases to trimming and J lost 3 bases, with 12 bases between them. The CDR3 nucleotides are TGTGCCAGCAGCTATAATATAATAGACACTGAAGCTTTCTTT. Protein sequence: CASSYNIIDTEAFF.

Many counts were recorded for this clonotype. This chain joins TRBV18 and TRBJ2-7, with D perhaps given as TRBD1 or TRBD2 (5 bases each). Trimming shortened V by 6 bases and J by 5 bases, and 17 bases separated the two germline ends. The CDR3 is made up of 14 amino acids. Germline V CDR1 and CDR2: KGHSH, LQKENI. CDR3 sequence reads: CASSPGTGKNEQYV. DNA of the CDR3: TGTGCCAGCTCGCCTGGGACGGGCAAGAACGAGCAGTACGTC.

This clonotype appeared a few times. In DNA form, the CDR3 reads TGTGCCAGCTCACCGGGACAGGGGCATGAGCAGTTCTTC. Its translation is CASSPGQGHEQFF. The chain links TRBV18 to TRBJ2-1, with 10 bases lining up with TRBD1. With V trimmed by 3 bases and J by 8 bases, 1 base remained unmatched. This CDR3 region has 13 residues. The germline CDR1 and CDR2 sequences are KGHSH and LQKENI.

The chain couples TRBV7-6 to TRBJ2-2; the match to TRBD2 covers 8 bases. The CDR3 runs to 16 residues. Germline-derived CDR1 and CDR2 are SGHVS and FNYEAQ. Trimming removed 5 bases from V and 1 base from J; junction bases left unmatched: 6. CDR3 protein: CASSGRAGENTGELFF. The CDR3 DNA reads TGTGCCAGCAGCGGGCGAGCGGGGGAGAACACCGGGGAGCTGTTTTTT.

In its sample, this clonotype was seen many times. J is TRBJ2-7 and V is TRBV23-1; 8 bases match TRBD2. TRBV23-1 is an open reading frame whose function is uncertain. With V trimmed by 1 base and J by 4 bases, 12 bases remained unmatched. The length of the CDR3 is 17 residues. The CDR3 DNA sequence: TGCGCCAGCAGTCAATTATATCCAGCGGGAGTAGGGTACGAGCAGTACGTC. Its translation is CASSQLYPAGVGYEQYV.

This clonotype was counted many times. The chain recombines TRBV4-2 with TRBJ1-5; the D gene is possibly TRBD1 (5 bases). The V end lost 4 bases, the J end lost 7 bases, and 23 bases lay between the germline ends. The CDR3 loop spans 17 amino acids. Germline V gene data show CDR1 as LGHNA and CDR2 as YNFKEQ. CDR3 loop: CASSPTAKTGSPQPQHF. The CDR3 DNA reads TGTGCCAGCAGCCCGACAGCTAAAACGGGATCCCCACAGCCCCAGCATTTT.

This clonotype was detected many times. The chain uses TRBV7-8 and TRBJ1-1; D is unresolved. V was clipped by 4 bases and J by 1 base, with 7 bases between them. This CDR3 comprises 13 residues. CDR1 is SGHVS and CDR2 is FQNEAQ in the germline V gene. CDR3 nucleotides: TGTGCCAGCAGCTCAACAGAGAACACTGAAGCTTTCTTT. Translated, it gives CASSSTENTEAFF.

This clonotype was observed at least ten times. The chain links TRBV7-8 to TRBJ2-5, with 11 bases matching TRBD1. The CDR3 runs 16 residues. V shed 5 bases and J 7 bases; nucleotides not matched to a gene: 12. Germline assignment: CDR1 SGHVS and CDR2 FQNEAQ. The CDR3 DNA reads TGTGCCAGCAGCCCCGGACAGGGGGCGACCCACAGGACCCAGTACTTC. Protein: CASSPGQGATHRTQYF.

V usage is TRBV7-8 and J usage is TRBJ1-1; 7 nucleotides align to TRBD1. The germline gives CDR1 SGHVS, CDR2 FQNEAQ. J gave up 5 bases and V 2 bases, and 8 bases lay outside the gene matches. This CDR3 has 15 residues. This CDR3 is CASSLRDSGITEAFF. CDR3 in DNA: TGTGCCAGCAGCTTAAGGGACAGTGGGATTACTGAAGCTTTCTTT. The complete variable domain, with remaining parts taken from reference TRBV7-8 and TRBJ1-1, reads GAGVSQSPRYKVAKRGQDVALRCDPISGHVSLFWYQQALGQGPEFLTYFQNEAQLDKSGLPSDRFFAERPEGSVSTLKIQRTQQEDSAVYLCASSLRDSGITEAFFGQGTRLTVV.

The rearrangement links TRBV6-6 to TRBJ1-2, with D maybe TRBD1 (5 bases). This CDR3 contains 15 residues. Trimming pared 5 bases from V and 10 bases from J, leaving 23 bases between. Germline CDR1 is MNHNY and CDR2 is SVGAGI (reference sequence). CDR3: CASSPPGVTASDYTF. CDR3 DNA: TGTGCCAGCAGTCCCCCGGGGGTAACGGCCTCCGACTACACCTTC.